These 11 T cell receptor beta chains originate from one sample sequenced in a study of OX40 agonist ivuxolimab in advanced cancers. The library was made by the immunoSEQ multiplex PCR assay. This immuneACCESS table, as held by TCRdb, lists in-frame sequences with V and J called but not all clones. Of the missing ones, under half trace to an unresolved V gene in checked studies; the others have no known cause. The sample table records tens of thousands of clones; about 85% of these occur just once. Around 50% of the sample is held by the ten biggest clonotypes. The sample consisted of CD4+ or CD8+ T cells sorted from blood, taken in a trial of the OX40 agonist ivuxolimab. These receptors were taken from an adult with an advanced solid tumor such as melanoma, head and neck, liver or kidney cancer.

As regards this clone: One end of the junction is discordant with germline, which a read error may explain. The V and J genes are TRBV7-3 and TRBJ2-7; D is perhaps TRBD1 or TRBD2 (5 bases each). The CDR3 runs to 13 residues. CDR1 is SGHTA, CDR2 FQGTGA, per germline. CDR3 nucleotide sequence: TGTGCCGGCAGGGACGGACTCTCCTACGAGCAGTACTTC. Residues: CAGRDGLSYEQYF.

The chain has TRBV11-1 and TRBJ2-3; a possible D gene is TRBD2 (7 bases). The V and J ends lost 1 base and 5 bases respectively, with 19 bases between them. The CDR3 spans 17 residues. The germline V gene encodes CDR1 SGHAT and CDR2 FQDESV (reference sequence). CDR3: CASSLVGGRRPLDTQYF. In DNA, the CDR3 is TGTGCCAGCAGCTTAGTGGGGGGGCGACGCCCCCTAGATACGCAGTATTTT.

The chain employs TRBV12-2 and TRBJ2-7; the DNA was not compared with TRBD2, the D call given in the table. TRBV12-2 is recorded as a pseudogene. This CDR3 has 16 amino acids. In nucleotides, the CDR3 is TGTGCAAGTCGCTACGGACTTTTTCCCAGCTCCTACGAGCAGTACTTC. Its translation is CASRYGLFPSSYEQYF.

The chain employs TRBV2 and TRBJ2-7; possible D gene TRBD2, 6 bases. V dropped 4 bases and J dropped 5 bases, with 18 bases sitting between them. Germline lookup yields CDR1 SNHLY and CDR2 FYNNEI. This CDR3 is built from 15 residues. For the CDR3, the DNA is TGTGCCAGCAGTGCCCTTTATGGGGGAGGTGACGAGCAGTACTTC. Translation gives CASSALYGGGDEQYF.

The rearrangement joins TRBV7-2 to TRBJ2-7; D gene unclear. The CDR3 sequence is 15 residues long. Germline CDR1 and CDR2: SGHTA and FQGNSA. V was shortened by 1 base and J by 2 bases, with 12 bases between the two germline ends. In DNA form, the CDR3 reads TGTGCCAGCAGCTTAGGGATGGGTAGCCCCTACGAGCAGTACTTC. Translating gives CASSLGMGSPYEQYF.

Details on this clone: Other DNA sequences in the sample encode the same CDR3. V is TRBV6-5 and J is TRBJ2-7, with D perhaps matching TRBD1 (5 bases). There are 16 residues in the CDR3. The V and J ends lost 0 bases and 3 bases respectively, with 15 bases between them. Germline V lookup: CDR1 MNHEY, CDR2 SVGAGI. The CDR3, as DNA: TGTGCCAGCAGTTACTCGAGACCGCCAGGGCGCTACGAGCAGTACTTC. Its translation is CASSYSRPPGRYEQYF.

This clone is a singleton in its sample. The V call is TRBV9, the J call TRBJ1-1, with D perhaps TRBD1 (5 bases). V gave up 4 bases and J gave up 6 bases, with 19 bases separating them. Germline CDR1 is SGDLS and CDR2 is YYNGEE. The CDR3 sequence is 15 residues long. Here the CDR3 reads CASSPTGVVGSEAFF. In nucleotides, the CDR3 is TGTGCCAGCAGCCCAACGGGGGTGGTTGGCTCTGAAGCTTTCTTT.

CDR3 sequence reads: CASSPAGAFHEQYF. The DNA of the CDR3 is TGTGCCAGCAGCCCCGCAGGAGCCTTTCACGAGCAGTACTTC. The V and J genes are TRBV14 and TRBJ2-7; no clear D gene. V lost 4 bases to trimming and J lost 5 bases, with 15 bases between them. The germline CDR1 and CDR2 sequences are SGHDN and FVKESK. The CDR3 is made up of 14 amino acids.

The V and J genes are TRBV29-1 and TRBJ2-3, with D possibly matching TRBD1 (5 bases). Germline V gene data show CDR1 as SQVTM and CDR2 as ANQGSEA. V lost 7 bases to trimming and J lost 3 bases, with 11 bases between them. The CDR3 runs 12 residues. As DNA, the CDR3 is TGCAGCGCCGCAAGGGGAACAGATACGCAGTATTTT. As protein: CSAARGTDTQYF.

The gene calls are TRBV2 and TRBJ2-7, with 7 positions matching TRBD2. Germline CDR1 reads SNHLY; CDR2 reads FYNNEI. V lost 7 bases and J lost 2; bases outside the gene matches: 8. The CDR3 is 14 residues long. CDR3 protein: CASTRAGETYEQYF. CDR3 sequence (DNA): TGTGCCAGCACAAGGGCGGGGGAGACCTACGAGCAGTACTTC.

The table lists this clone with a few counts. The genes are TRBV30 and TRBJ2-5; possible D gene TRBD1, 6 bases. The CDR3 sequence is 13 residues long. Germline V gene data show CDR1 as GTSNPN and CDR2 as SVGIG (reference sequence). Deletions cut 4 bases from V and 0 bases from J, with 9 bases between. The CDR3 loop is CAWNGGNQETQYF. The CDR3 DNA reads as TGTGCCTGGAATGGGGGCAACCAAGAGACCCAGTACTTC.